These 21 T cell receptor beta chains were sequenced from one sample in a study of spatial heterogeneity in lung cancer. The time point: sample taken at primary tumor resection. Unsorted samples of tumor, nontumor lung or frozen PBMC had their whole RNA sequenced. In TCRdb, the 5' RACE reads were re-called with MiXCR into one record per CDR3 protein. Of more than 20,000 distinct CDR3 sequences listed, 4.6% were seen once; the top ten hold 30% to 40%. Sequenced material: PBMCs, taken at surgery. The source of these receptors is a male donor with early-stage non-small cell lung cancer.

This clonotype has at least ten counts. This sequence joins TRBV28 and TRBJ2-7; TRBD2 is a possible D gene (5 bases). CDR1 and CDR2 from the germline V gene are MDHEN and SYDVKM. V was trimmed by 5 bases and J by 2 bases, leaving 16 bases between them. The CDR3 runs 15 residues. CDR3 in amino acids: CASSPNGNGAYEQYF. For the CDR3, the DNA is TGTGCCAGCAGTCCCAACGGGAATGGCGCCTACGAGCAGTACTTC.

This clonotype has just a few counts. CDR3 amino acids: CASSSLGQGANSPLHF. As DNA, the CDR3 is TGTGCCAGCAGCTCGTTGGGGCAGGGGGCCAATTCACCCCTCCACTTT. The chain combines TRBV7-2 with TRBJ1-6, with 8 nucleotides matching TRBD1. The V gene's germline CDR1 is SGHTA and CDR2 FQGNSA. The CDR3 is made up of 16 amino acids. Germline trimming cut 4 bases from V and 7 bases from J; bases unmatched to any gene: 9.

This clonotype came up many times. The chain has TRBV18 and TRBJ2-2; D unclear. The CDR3 is 15 amino acids. Germline CDR1 is KGHSH and CDR2 is LQKENI. V was pared by 1 base and J by 2 bases, with 8 bases between. As DNA, the CDR3 is TGTGCCAGCTCACCACGCGCGGACAACACCGGGGAGCTGTTTTTT. As protein: CASSPRADNTGELFF.

The rearrangement uses TRBV6-1 and TRBJ1-1; no definite D call. Germline values: CDR1 MNHNS, CDR2 SASEGT. Trimming left V 3 bases short and J 0 bases short, with 11 bases between. This CDR3 region has 15 residues. CDR3 protein: CASSEEGRMNTEAFF. In DNA form, the CDR3 reads TGTGCCAGCAGTGAGGAAGGACGGATGAACACTGAAGCTTTCTTT.

The gene calls are TRBV29-1 and TRBJ1-5; possibly TRBD1 for D (5 bases). The germline V gene encodes CDR1 SQVTM and CDR2 ANQGSEA. The CDR3 is made up of 13 amino acids. Trimming removed 1 base from V and 6 bases from J, with 10 bases in between. CDR3 in DNA: TGCAGCGTTGAAGCAGGGTTGGGTCAGCCCCAGCATTTT. It is translated as CSVEAGLGQPQHF.

There are many counts of this clonotype. This chain links TRBV20-1 with TRBJ2-7, with D unresolved. Germline CDR1 and CDR2: DFQATT and SNEGSKA (reference sequence). The CDR3 covers 15 residues. V gave up 4 bases and J gave up 0 bases, with 16 bases separating them. CDR3 sequence reads: CSAKSNRHSSYEQYF. CDR3 DNA sequence: TGCAGTGCTAAAAGCAACAGACACAGCTCCTACGAGCAGTACTTC.

This clonotype showed up many times. V usage is TRBV6-1 and J usage is TRBJ1-5; a weak D match, TRBD1 (6 bases). Trimming took 2 bases from V and 5 from J, leaving 13 bases between them. In germline, CDR1 is MNHNS, CDR2 SASEGT. This CDR3 has 15 amino acids. CDR3 in amino acids: CASSEILKGDQPQHF. In nucleotides, the CDR3 is TGTGCCAGCAGTGAAATCCTTAAGGGGGATCAGCCCCAGCATTTT.

The rearrangement joins TRBV19 to TRBJ1-1; D is unresolved. This CDR3 region has 16 residues. Deletions cut 1 base from V and 3 bases from J, with 15 bases between. CDR1 LNHDA and CDR2 SQIVND come from the germline V gene (reference sequence). The CDR3 DNA sequence: TGTGCCAGTAGTATAGTACCGGGAGCCGAGTACACTGAAGCTTTCTTT. Its protein product is CASSIVPGAEYTEAFF.

This clonotype has ten or more counts. The rearrangement links TRBV12-3 or TRBV12-4 to TRBJ1-2, with D hard to call. This CDR3 spans 14 amino acids. The V gene lost 1 base and the J gene lost 5 bases, with 11 bases spanning the gap. The DNA of the CDR3 is TGTGCCAGCAGTTTAGACAGTTCAGTATATGGCTACACCTTC. This gives the protein CASSLDSSVYGYTF.

This clonotype was picked up many times. V usage is TRBV6-1 and J usage is TRBJ2-7; no clear D. Germline lookup yields CDR1 MNHNS and CDR2 SASEGT. This CDR3 spans 13 amino acids. V gave up 1 base and J gave up 4 bases, with 8 bases separating them. The CDR3 coding sequence is TGTGCCAGCAGTGAAGGTTATAGATACGAGCAGTACTTC. Protein product: CASSEGYRYEQYF.

This clonotype has ten or more counts. The V call is TRBV7-9, the J call TRBJ2-7; 7 bases are a match to TRBD2. Germline CDR1 is SEHNR and CDR2 is FQNEAQ (reference sequence). The J segment lost 3 bases and the V segment lost 5 bases, leaving 10 bases of the junction unmatched. The CDR3 totals 15 residues. This CDR3 reads CASSPRGGEGYEQYF. DNA of the CDR3: TGTGCCAGCAGCCCTCGAGGTGGGGAGGGCTACGAGCAGTACTTC.

The sample holds many counts of this clonotype. The chain joins TRBV19 to TRBJ2-7; D call uncertain. The germline CDR1 and CDR2 sequences are LNHDA and SQIVND (reference sequence). The V gene lost 2 bases and the J gene lost 4 bases, with 12 bases spanning the gap. CDR3 length: 14 residues. CDR3 region: CASSIREEAYEQYF. CDR3 DNA sequence: TGTGCCAGTAGTATAAGGGAAGAGGCTTACGAGCAGTACTTC.

This clonotype was counted many times. The rearrangement uses TRBV7-2 and TRBJ2-5; 9 positions match TRBD2. Germline V gene sequence: CDR1 SGHTA, CDR2 FQGNSA. The CDR3 has 14 residues. Trimming at V came to 5 bases and at J to 4 bases, leaving 5 bases not matched to a gene. CDR3 sequence reads: CASSRGLAGETQYF. DNA of the CDR3: TGTGCCAGCAGCCGGGGACTAGCAGGAGAGACCCAGTACTTC.

This clonotype was seen repeatedly, ten times or more. This chain links TRBV5-1 with TRBJ2-3, with D perhaps TRBD2 (6 bases). The CDR3 contains 14 residues. In germline, CDR1 is SGHRS, CDR2 YFSETQ. The V and J ends lost 0 bases and 4 bases respectively, with 9 bases between them. DNA for the CDR3: TGCGCCAGCAGCTTGGCGGGAGAGGCAGATACGCAGTATTTT. This codes for CASSLAGEADTQYF.

This clonotype was recorded at least ten times. The chain links TRBV12-3 or TRBV12-4 to TRBJ1-1, with 8 bases lining up with TRBD1. This CDR3 has 15 residues. The V gene end was trimmed by 6 bases and the J gene end by 3 bases; junction bases not matched to a gene: 9. CDR3 residues: CASSSRQGRDTEAFF. Here the CDR3 DNA reads TGTGCCAGCAGCTCCAGACAGGGGAGGGACACTGAAGCTTTCTTT.

This clonotype occurred many times. This chain joins TRBV7-9 and TRBJ2-2; 7 bases line up with TRBD1. The germline CDR1 and CDR2 sequences are SEHNR and FQNEAQ (reference sequence). The junction had 2 bases not matched to a gene; V was cut back by 7 bases and J by 6 bases. This CDR3 comprises 12 residues. The CDR3 is CASNQGAGELFF. DNA for the CDR3: TGTGCCAGCAACCAGGGGGCCGGGGAGCTGTTTTTT.

In this sample, this clonotype turned up many times. The chain combines TRBV6-1 with TRBJ2-7; TRBD1 aligns across 9 bases. This CDR3 region has 15 residues. Germline trimming cut 6 bases from V and 2 bases from J; bases unmatched to any gene: 8. Per germline, CDR1 MNHNS and CDR2 SASEGT. DNA of the CDR3: TGTGCCAGCAGGCCGGGACAGGGTCTGACCTACGAGCAGTACTTC. It codes for CASRPGQGLTYEQYF.

This clonotype came up many times. The chain carries TRBV5-1 and TRBJ2-2; 7 nucleotides align to TRBD2. V gave up 5 bases and J gave up 0 bases; unmatched junction bases: 7. This CDR3 spans 16 amino acids. Germline CDR1 reads SGHRS; CDR2 reads YFSETQ. The CDR3 spells CASRGSGIANTGELFF. CDR3 bases: TGCGCCAGCAGGGGGAGCGGGATTGCGAACACCGGGGAGCTGTTTTTT.

In this sample, this clonotype turned up once. The chain employs TRBV28 and TRBJ2-3; the match to TRBD2 covers 12 bases. The CDR3 runs to 13 residues. The germline V gene has CDR1 MDHEN and CDR2 SYDVKM. V lost 8 bases and J lost 7; bases outside the gene matches: 4. As DNA, the CDR3 is TGTGCCAGCGGAACTAGCGGGGGGTATACGCAGTATTTT. This codes for CASGTSGGYTQYF.

This clonotype occurred many times. The rearrangement links TRBV10-3 to TRBJ2-7, with 7 bases fitting TRBD1. This CDR3 comprises 13 residues. Germline loops: CDR1 ENHRY, CDR2 SYGVKD. The trim removed 11 bases at V and 5 bases at J, leaving 12 bases unmatched. This CDR3 is CAASRDRVNEQYF. CDR3 DNA: TGTGCCGCCTCGCGTGACAGGGTTAACGAGCAGTACTTC.

There are many counts of this clonotype. The chain links TRBV5-4 to TRBJ2-2, with D possibly TRBD2 on 5 matching bases. Germline CDR1 and CDR2: SGHNT and YYREEE (reference sequence). Trimming shortened V by 0 bases and J by 17 bases, and 23 bases separated the two germline ends. The CDR3 contains 15 residues. Written as DNA, the CDR3 is TGTGCCAGCAGCTTGGATCGGGGAACTGGCACCGTCCCTTTTTTT. It translates to CASSLDRGTGTVPFF.